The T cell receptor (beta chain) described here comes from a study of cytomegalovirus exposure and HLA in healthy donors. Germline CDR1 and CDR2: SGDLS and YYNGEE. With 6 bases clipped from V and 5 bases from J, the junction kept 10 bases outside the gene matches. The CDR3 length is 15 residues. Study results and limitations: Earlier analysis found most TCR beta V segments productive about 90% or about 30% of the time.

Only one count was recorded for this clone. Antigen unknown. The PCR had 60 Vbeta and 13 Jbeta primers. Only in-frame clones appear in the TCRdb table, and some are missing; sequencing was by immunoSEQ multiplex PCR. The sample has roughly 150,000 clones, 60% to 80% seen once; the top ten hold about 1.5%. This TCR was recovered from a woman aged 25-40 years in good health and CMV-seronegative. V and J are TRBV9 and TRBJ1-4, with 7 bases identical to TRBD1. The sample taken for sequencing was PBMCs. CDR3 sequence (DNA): TGTGCCAGCACCCCGACGGGCAGGGGGAATGAAAAACTGTTTTTT. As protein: CASTPTGRGNEKLFF.